The present T cell receptor (beta chain) was sequenced within a study of OX40 agonist ivuxolimab in advanced cancers. Study context: Each patient was given ivuxolimab into a vein every 2 weeks, at 0.01 to 10 mg/kg. Dose-escalation patients had hepatocellular carcinoma, melanoma, renal cell or head and neck cancer. Three dose-escalation patients had partial responses: one with hepatocellular carcinoma and two with cutaneous melanoma.

The CDR3 is 12 amino acids. Germline V gene lookup returns CDR1 SEHNR and CDR2 FQNEAQ (reference sequence). The V gene lost 1 base and the J gene lost 6 bases, with 7 bases spanning the gap. Measured with immunoSEQ multiplex PCR; TCRdb has only the in-frame clones, and not every one. The repertoire includes about 70,000 clones, about 90% of them detected once, and less than 10% sits in the top ten. A note on this clone: Its specificity is unknown.

Study-level results: At 0.1 to 3.0 mg/kg and by week 6, clonal expansion occurred in CD4+ and CD8+ blood T cells.

The clonotype originates from an adult with an advanced solid tumor such as melanoma, head and neck, liver or kidney cancer. Sequencing used CD4+ or CD8+ T cells sorted from blood, obtained in a trial of the OX40 agonist ivuxolimab. This sequence joins TRBV7-9 and TRBJ2-7; D remains ambiguous. CDR3 residues: CASSLGGSEQYF. The CDR3 nucleotides read TGTGCCAGCAGCTTAGGTGGTAGCGAGCAGTACTTC.